This T cell receptor (beta chain) was obtained from a study of T cell responses to AZD1222 COVID-19 vaccine. Study results and caveats: Spike-spanning, vaccine-associated CD4 TCRs were dominant at 160-218 and 743-854.

As for this clone: Its target is not known.

CDR3 length equals 16 residues. Trimming stripped 0 bases from V and 4 bases from J, with 12 bases between. CDR1 and CDR2 (germline): LGHNA, YSLEER. Assay: immunoSEQ multiplex PCR; the TCRdb copy retains only in-frame clones and omits some. The sample records about 270,000 clones, approximately 94% being singletons. V is TRBV4-3 and J is TRBJ2-2, with D hard to call. This clonotype originated in an adult who received the AZD1222 COVID-19 vaccine. Sequences were derived from peripheral blood, sampled 28 days after the second AZD1222 dose. The CDR3 here is CASSQETGTITGELFF. CDR3 nucleotides: TGCGCCAGCAGCCAAGAGACCGGCACTATCACCGGGGAGCTGTTTTTT.